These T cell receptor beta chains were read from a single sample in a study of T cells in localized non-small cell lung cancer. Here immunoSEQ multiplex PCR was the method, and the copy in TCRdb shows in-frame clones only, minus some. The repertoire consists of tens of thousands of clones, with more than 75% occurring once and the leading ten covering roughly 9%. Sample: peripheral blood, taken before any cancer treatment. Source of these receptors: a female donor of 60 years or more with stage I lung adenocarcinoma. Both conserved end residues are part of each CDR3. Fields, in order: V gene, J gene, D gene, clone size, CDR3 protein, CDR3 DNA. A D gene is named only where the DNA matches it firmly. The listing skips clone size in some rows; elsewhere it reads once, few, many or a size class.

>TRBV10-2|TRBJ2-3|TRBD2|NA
CASSEGGRSTDTQYF
TGCGCCAGCAGTGAGGGCGGGAGGAGCACAGATACGCAGTATTTT
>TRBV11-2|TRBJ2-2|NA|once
CASSLRAANTGELFF
TGTGCCAGCAGCTTAAGGGCGGCGAACACCGGGGAGCTGTTTTTT
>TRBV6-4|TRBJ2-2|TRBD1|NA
CASRRDRDTGELFF
TGTGCCAGCAGGCGGGACAGGGATACCGGGGAGCTGTTTTTT
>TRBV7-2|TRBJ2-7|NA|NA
CASSLDSEYEQYF
TGTGCCAGCAGCTTAGACTCAGAATACGAGCAGTACTTC
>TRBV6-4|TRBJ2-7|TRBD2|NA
CASRWGGAYEQYF
TGTGCCAGCAGATGGGGGGGGGCCTACGAGCAGTACTTC
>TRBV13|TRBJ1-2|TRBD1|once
CASRSIRDRGYGYTF
TGTGCCAGCAGGTCTATCCGGGACAGGGGGTATGGCTACACCTTC
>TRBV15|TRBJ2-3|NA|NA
CATSRFRRLGSHTDTQYF
TGTGCCACCAGCAGGTTCCGCCGACTGGGATCGCACACAGATACGCAGTATTTT
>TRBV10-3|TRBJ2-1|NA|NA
CAISERYPAIEQFF
TGTGCCATCAGTGAACGATACCCGGCGATTGAGCAGTTCTTC
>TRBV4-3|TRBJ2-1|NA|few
CASSQDSGQYNEQFF
TGCGCCAGCAGCCAAGATAGTGGACAGTACAATGAGCAGTTCTTC
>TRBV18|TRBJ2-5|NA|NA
CASSPQQGRQETQYF
TGTGCCAGCTCACCACAACAGGGGAGGCAAGAGACCCAGTACTTC
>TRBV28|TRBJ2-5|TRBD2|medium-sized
CASSPPAGEETQYF
TGTGCCAGCAGTCCGCCCGCGGGGGAAGAGACCCAGTACTTC
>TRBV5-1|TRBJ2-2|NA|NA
CASSAGPQRVITGELFF
TGCGCCAGCAGCGCGGGACCACAACGGGTGATAACCGGGGAGCTGTTTTTT
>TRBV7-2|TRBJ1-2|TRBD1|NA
CASSLDTGGWYGYTF
TGTGCCAGCAGCTTAGATACAGGGGGGTGGTATGGCTACACCTTC
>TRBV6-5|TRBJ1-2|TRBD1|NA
CASSLTGDYGYTF
TGTGCCAGCAGTCTGACAGGGGACTATGGCTACACCTTC
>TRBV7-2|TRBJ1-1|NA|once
CASSLEGLMNTEAFF
TGTGCCAGCAGCTTGGAGGGCTTAATGAACACTGAAGCTTTCTTT
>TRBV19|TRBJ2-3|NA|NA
CASSTLFGDTQYF
TGTGCCAGTAGTACGTTATTCGGAGATACGCAGTATTTT
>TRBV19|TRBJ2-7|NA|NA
CASSVEASYEQYF
TGTGCCAGTAGTGTGGAGGCCTCCTACGAGCAGTACTTC